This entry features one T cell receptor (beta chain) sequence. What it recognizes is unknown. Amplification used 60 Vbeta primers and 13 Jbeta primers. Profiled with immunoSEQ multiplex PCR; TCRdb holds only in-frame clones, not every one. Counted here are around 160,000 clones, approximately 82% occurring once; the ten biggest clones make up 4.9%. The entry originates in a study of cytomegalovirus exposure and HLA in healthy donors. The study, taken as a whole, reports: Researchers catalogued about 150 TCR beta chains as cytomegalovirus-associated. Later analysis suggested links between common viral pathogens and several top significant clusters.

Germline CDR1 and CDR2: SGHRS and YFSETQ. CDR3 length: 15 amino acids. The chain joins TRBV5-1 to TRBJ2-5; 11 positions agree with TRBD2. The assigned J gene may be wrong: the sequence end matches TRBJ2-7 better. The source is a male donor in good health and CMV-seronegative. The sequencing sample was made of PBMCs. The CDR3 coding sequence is TGCGCCAGCAGCCTCCGACTAGCGGGACCCTACGAGCAGTACTTC. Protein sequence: CASSLRLAGPYEQYF.